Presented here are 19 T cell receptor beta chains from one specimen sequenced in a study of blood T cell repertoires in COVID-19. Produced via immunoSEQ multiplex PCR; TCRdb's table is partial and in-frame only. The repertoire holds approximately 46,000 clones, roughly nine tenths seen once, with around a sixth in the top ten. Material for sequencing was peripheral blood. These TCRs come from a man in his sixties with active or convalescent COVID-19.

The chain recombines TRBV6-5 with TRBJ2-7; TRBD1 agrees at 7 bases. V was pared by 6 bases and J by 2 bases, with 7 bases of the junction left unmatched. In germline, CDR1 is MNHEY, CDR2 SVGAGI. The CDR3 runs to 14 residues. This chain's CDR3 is CASRPGQTTYEQYF. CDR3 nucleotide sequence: TGTGCCAGCAGGCCGGGACAGACGACCTACGAGCAGTACTTC.

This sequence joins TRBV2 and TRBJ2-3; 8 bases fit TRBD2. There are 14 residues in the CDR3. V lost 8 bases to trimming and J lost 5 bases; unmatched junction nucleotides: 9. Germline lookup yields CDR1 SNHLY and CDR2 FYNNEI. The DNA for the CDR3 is TGTGCCAGCCTTAGCGGGGCGCTCCTAGATACGCAGTATTTT. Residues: CASLSGALLDTQYF.

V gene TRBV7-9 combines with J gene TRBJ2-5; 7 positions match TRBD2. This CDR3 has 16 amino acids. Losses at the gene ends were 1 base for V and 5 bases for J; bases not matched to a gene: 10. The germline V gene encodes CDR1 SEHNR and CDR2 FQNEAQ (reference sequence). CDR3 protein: CASSLEESSGGETQYF. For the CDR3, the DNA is TGTGCCAGCAGCTTAGAAGAGTCTAGCGGAGGGGAGACCCAGTACTTC. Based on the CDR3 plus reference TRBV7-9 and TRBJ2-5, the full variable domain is DTGVSQNPRHKITKRGQNVTFRCDPISEHNRLYWYRQTLGQGPEFLTYFQNEAQLEKSRLLSDRFSAERPKGSFSTLEIQRTEQGDSAMYLCASSLEESSGGETQYFGPGTRLLVL.

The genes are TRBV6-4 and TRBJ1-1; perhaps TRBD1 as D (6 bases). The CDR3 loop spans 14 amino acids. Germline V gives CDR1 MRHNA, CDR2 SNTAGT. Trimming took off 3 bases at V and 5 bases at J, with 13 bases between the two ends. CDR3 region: CASSEGGLPTEAFF. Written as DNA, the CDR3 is TGTGCCAGCAGTGAGGGGGGGCTCCCGACTGAAGCTTTCTTT.

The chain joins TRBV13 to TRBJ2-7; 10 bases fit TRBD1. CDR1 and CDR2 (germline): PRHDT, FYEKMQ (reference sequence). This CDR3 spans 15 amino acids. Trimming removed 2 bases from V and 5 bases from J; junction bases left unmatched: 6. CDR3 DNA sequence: TGTGCCAGCAGCTTACTTGGGACAGGGGTAAACGAGCAGTACTTC. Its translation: CASSLLGTGVNEQYF.

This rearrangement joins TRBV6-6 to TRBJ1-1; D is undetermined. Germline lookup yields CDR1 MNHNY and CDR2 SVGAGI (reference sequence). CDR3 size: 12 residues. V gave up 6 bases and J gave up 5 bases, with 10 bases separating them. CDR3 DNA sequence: TGTGCCAGCAGACTCCCCGGGACTGAAGCTTTCTTT. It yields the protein CASRLPGTEAFF.

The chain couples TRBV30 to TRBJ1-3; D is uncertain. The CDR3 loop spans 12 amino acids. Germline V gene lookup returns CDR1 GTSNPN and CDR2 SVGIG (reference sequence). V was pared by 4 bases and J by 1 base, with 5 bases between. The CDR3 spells CAWKASGNTIYF. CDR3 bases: TGTGCCTGGAAAGCATCTGGAAACACCATATATTTT.

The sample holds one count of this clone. Written as DNA, the CDR3 is TGTGCCAGCAGCTTAGACAGGGGTTGGTATGAGCAGTACTTC. This translates into CASSLDRGWYEQYF. The chain couples TRBV5-6 to TRBJ2-7; TRBD1 matches 8 bases. The CDR3 consists of 14 residues. Germline values: CDR1 SGHDT, CDR2 YYEEEE. V lost 2 bases and J lost 7; bases outside the gene matches: 8. Combining the CDR3 with reference TRBV5-6 and TRBJ2-7 gives the whole variable domain DAGVTQSPTHLIKTRGQQVTLRCSPKSGHDTVSWYQQALGQGPQFIFQYYEEEERQRGNFPDRFSGHQFPNYSSELNVNALLLGDSALYLCASSLDRGWYEQYFGPGTRLTVT.

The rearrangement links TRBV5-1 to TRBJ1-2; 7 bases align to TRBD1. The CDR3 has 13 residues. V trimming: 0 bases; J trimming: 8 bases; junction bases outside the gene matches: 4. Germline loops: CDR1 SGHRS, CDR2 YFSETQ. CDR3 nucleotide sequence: TGCGCCAGCAGCTTGGCGAGGGACAGCGGCTACACCTTC. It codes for CASSLARDSGYTF.

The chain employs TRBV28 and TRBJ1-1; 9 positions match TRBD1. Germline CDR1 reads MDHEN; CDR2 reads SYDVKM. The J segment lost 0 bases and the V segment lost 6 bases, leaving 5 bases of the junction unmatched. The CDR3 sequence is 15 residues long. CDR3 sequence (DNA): TGTGCCAGCAGGCTAAGACAGGGGGTGAACACTGAAGCTTTCTTT. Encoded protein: CASRLRQGVNTEAFF.

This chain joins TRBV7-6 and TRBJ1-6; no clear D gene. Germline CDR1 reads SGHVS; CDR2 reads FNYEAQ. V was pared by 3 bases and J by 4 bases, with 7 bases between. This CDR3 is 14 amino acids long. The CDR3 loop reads CASSLTSYNSPLHF. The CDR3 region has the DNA TGTGCCAGCAGCTTGACATCTTATAATTCACCCCTCCACTTT.

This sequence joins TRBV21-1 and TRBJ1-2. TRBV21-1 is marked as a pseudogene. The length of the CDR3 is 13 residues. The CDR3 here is CASSKTRFIGYTF. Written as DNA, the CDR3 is TGTGCCAGCAGCAAAACCCGGTTTATTGGCTACACCTTC.

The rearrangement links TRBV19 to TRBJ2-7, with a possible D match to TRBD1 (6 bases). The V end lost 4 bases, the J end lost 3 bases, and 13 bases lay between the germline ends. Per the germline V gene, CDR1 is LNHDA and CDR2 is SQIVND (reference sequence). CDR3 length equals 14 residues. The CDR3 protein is CASSSTGTYYEQYF. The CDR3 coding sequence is TGTGCCAGTAGTAGCACCGGGACATACTACGAGCAGTACTTC.

As DNA, the CDR3 is TGTGCCAGCAGCGAGACAGGGGCGAACACCGGGGAGCTGTTTTTT. Protein sequence: CASSETGANTGELFF. The V gene is TRBV11-3, the J gene TRBJ2-2, with 8 positions matching TRBD1. The germline gives CDR1 SGHNT, CDR2 YENEEA. J was trimmed by 0 bases and V by 5 bases; bases with no gene match: 2. The CDR3 covers 15 residues.

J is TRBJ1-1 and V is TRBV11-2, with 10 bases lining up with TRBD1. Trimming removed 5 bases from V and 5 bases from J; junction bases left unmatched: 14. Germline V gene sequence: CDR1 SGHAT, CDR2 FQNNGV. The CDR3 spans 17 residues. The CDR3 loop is CASSTGTGARRGTEAFF. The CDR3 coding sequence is TGTGCCAGCAGCACCGGGACAGGGGCCCGAAGAGGGACTGAAGCTTTCTTT.

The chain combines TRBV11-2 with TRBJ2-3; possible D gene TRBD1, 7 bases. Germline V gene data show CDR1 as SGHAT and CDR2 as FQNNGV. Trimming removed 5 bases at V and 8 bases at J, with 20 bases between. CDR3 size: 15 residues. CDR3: CASSADRVSGGTQYF. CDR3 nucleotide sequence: TGTGCCAGCAGCGCCGACAGGGTTAGCGGTGGTACGCAGTATTTT.

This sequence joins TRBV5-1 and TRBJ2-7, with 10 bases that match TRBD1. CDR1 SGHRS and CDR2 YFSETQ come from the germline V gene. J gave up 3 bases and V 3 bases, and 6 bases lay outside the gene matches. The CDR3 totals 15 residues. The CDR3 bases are TGCGCCAGCAGCTGGGGGGGACAGGGGTTCTACGAGCAGTACTTC. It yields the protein CASSWGGQGFYEQYF.

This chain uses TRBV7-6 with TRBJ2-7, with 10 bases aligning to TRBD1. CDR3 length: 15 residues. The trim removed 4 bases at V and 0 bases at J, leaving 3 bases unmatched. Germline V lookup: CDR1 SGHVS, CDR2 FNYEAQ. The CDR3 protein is CASSWGQGPSYEQYF. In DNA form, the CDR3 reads TGTGCCAGCAGCTGGGGACAGGGGCCCTCCTACGAGCAGTACTTC.

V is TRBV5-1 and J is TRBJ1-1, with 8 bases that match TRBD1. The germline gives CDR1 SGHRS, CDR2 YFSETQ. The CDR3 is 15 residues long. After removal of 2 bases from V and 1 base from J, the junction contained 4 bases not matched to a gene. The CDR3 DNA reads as TGCGCCAGCAGCTTCCCGGACAGGGAGAACACTGAAGCTTTCTTT. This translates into CASSFPDRENTEAFF. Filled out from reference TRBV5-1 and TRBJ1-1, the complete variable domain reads KAGVTQTPRYLIKTRGQQVTLSCSPISGHRSVSWYQQTPGQGLQFLFEYFSETQRNKGNFPGRFSGRQFSNSRSEMNVSTLELGDSALYLCASSFPDRENTEAFFGQGTRLTVV.